Shown below are 30 T cell receptor beta chains from a single sample sequenced in a study of cytomegalovirus exposure and HLA in healthy donors. Primers included in the PCR were 60 Vbeta and 13 Jbeta primers. Sequenced by immunoSEQ multiplex PCR; TCRdb stores in-frame clones only, minus some. The sample yields under 200,000 clones, more than 65% seen once. Specimen: PBMCs. The source of these receptors is a man aged 45 to 65 in good health and CMV-seronegative.

The chain couples TRBV4-3 to TRBJ1-2; D is uncertain. There are 12 residues in the CDR3. V gave up 1 base and J gave up 4 bases, with 4 bases separating them. In germline, CDR1 is LGHNA, CDR2 YSLEER. CDR3 sequence (DNA): TGCGCCAGCAGCCAAGGGGCCTATGGCTACACCTTC. Translating it yields CASSQGAYGYTF.

The chain links TRBV25-1 to TRBJ2-1; TRBD1 matches 8 bases. With 1 base clipped from V and 0 bases from J, the junction kept 8 bases outside the gene matches. The CDR3 is made up of 18 amino acids. Germline V lookup: CDR1 MGHDK, CDR2 SYGVNS. The DNA for the CDR3 is TGTGCCAGCAGTGAATCCCCCCCACAGGGGGGCTCCTACAATGAGCAGTTCTTC. Protein: CASSESPPQGGSYNEQFF. Based on the CDR3 plus reference TRBV25-1 and TRBJ2-1, the full variable domain is EADIYQTPRYLVIGTGKKITLECSQTMGHDKMYWYQQDPGMELHLIHYSYGVNSTEKGDLSSESTVSRIRTEHFPLTLESARPSHTSQYLCASSESPPQGGSYNEQFFGPGTRLTVL.

The chain links TRBV5-4 to TRBJ1-2; a weak D match, TRBD1 (6 bases). V was clipped by 6 bases and J by 8 bases, with 20 bases between them. This CDR3 has 14 amino acids. Germline V gene lookup returns CDR1 SGHNT and CDR2 YYREEE (reference sequence). CDR3 amino acids: CASTPGRRGQGYTF. CDR3 bases: TGTGCCAGCACTCCTGGCCGGCGGGGGCAAGGCTACACCTTC. Based on the CDR3 plus reference TRBV5-4 and TRBJ1-2, the full variable domain is ETGVTQSPTHLIKTRGQQVTLRCSSQSGHNTVSWYQQALGQGPQFIFQYYREEENGRGNFPPRFSGLQFPNYSSELNVNALELDDSALYLCASTPGRRGQGYTFGSGTRLTVV.

This clone showed up just once. CDR3 nucleotide sequence: TGTGCCAGCAGTTACACTCAAACGGGGGGCATAGATACGCAGTATTTT. This sequence encodes CASSYTQTGGIDTQYF. The chain links TRBV6-5 to TRBJ2-3; maybe TRBD2 (7 bases). This CDR3 contains 16 residues. Trimming removed 2 bases from V and 5 bases from J, with 17 bases in between. Germline V lookup: CDR1 MNHEY, CDR2 SVGAGI.

For this clone: The same CDR3 arises from other DNA sequences in this sample as well. The chain combines TRBV18 with TRBJ1-5, with TRBD1 identical over 7 bases. Germline CDR1 KGHSH, CDR2 LQKENI. The CDR3 spans 14 residues. V trimming: 3 bases; J trimming: 6 bases; junction bases outside the gene matches: 5. As DNA, the CDR3 is TGTGCCAGCTCACCTTCAGGGGGAGGTCAGCCCCAGCATTTT. It is translated as CASSPSGGGQPQHF.

The rearrangement links TRBV11-2 to TRBJ1-1, with D tentatively TRBD1 (6 bases). With 3 bases removed from V and 2 bases from J, the gap between germline ends came to 13 bases. The length of the CDR3 is 15 residues. Germline V gene lookup returns CDR1 SGHAT and CDR2 FQNNGV. Written as DNA, the CDR3 is TGTGCCAGCAGCTTGGAAGGCAGGGGAAACACTGAAGCTTTCTTT. This translates into CASSLEGRGNTEAFF.

The chain links TRBV6-6 to TRBJ1-5; D perhaps matches TRBD1 (5 bases). The V gene lost 3 bases and the J gene lost 4 bases, with 16 bases spanning the gap. This CDR3 has 16 residues. The germline V gene has CDR1 MNHNY and CDR2 SVGAGI (reference sequence). The CDR3 DNA reads TGTGCCAGCAGTTATGCGGCGGGGGGGGTAAATCAGCCCCAGCATTTT. Its translation: CASSYAAGGVNQPQHF.

The CDR3 spells CASSWGHNQPQHF. For the CDR3, the DNA is TGTGCCAGCAGCTGGGGGCACAATCAGCCCCAGCATTTT. V is TRBV5-6 and J is TRBJ1-5; D is perhaps TRBD1 (6 bases). The CDR3 consists of 13 residues. Trimming cost V 3 bases and J 3 bases, with 7 bases left between them. Germline-derived CDR1 and CDR2 are SGHDT and YYEEEE.

Only one count was recorded for this clone. The chain combines TRBV7-6 with TRBJ1-1, with 7 bases aligning to TRBD1. The CDR3 covers 15 residues. Trimming removed 5 bases from V and 2 bases from J; junction bases left unmatched: 8. Germline V lookup: CDR1 SGHVS, CDR2 FNYEAQ. CDR3 residues: CASSPYRGTNTEAFF. The DNA for the CDR3 is TGTGCCAGCAGCCCGTACAGGGGTACTAACACTGAAGCTTTCTTT.

This chain uses TRBV6-5 with TRBJ2-6; D may be TRBD1 (5 bases). The germline V gene encodes CDR1 MNHEY and CDR2 SVGAGI. This CDR3 is built from 15 residues. Trimming removed 5 bases from V and 2 bases from J, with 10 bases in between. CDR3 in DNA: TGTGCCAGCAGTCCTGGGGCTGCTGGGGCCAACGTCCTGACTTTC. Translation: CASSPGAAGANVLTF.

The rearrangement uses TRBV6-5 and TRBJ2-5; 7 bases match TRBD1. The V segment lost 4 bases and the J segment 5 bases; nucleotides outside the gene matches: 4. Germline V gives CDR1 MNHEY, CDR2 SVGAGI. This CDR3 has 13 amino acids. CDR3 loop: CASSLQGMETQYF. The DNA of the CDR3 is TGTGCCAGCAGTTTACAGGGGATGGAGACCCAGTACTTC.

The chain recombines TRBV27 with TRBJ1-5, with D unclear. The ends were cut back, 3 bases at V and 6 bases at J, with 9 bases in the middle. The V gene's germline CDR1 is MNHEY and CDR2 SMNVEV (reference sequence). CDR3 size: 13 residues. The CDR3 DNA sequence: TGTGCCAGCAGTTTGGGAGCAGGTCAGCCCCAGCATTTT. Residues: CASSLGAGQPQHF.

The chain joins TRBV29-1 to TRBJ2-5, with 9 bases aligning to TRBD2. Trimming cost V 6 bases and J 9 bases; bases outside gene matches: 17. Per germline, CDR1 SQVTM and CDR2 ANQGSEA. The CDR3 is 15 amino acids. The CDR3 nucleotides are TGCAGCGTACCCCGTTTGGGCAGGGCGGGGGGGGCCCAGTACTTC. Its protein is CSVPRLGRAGGAQYF.

This clone occurred once. This chain joins TRBV27 and TRBJ2-6; D is undetermined. The length of the CDR3 is 13 residues. Germline loops: CDR1 MNHEY, CDR2 SMNVEV (reference sequence). V was clipped by 9 bases and J by 1 base, with 7 bases between them. CDR3 residues: CASSRSGANVLTF. In DNA, the CDR3 is TGTGCCAGTAGCCGATCTGGGGCCAACGTCCTGACTTTC.

The chain uses TRBV10-3 and TRBJ2-3; the D gene is possibly TRBD1 (6 bases). The germline V gene has CDR1 ENHRY and CDR2 SYGVKD. The CDR3 extends over 13 amino acids. V was pared by 6 bases and J by 5 bases, with 12 bases between. The CDR3, as DNA: TGTGCCATCAGCCGGGGACAAAAAGATACGCAGTATTTT. Amino acids: CAISRGQKDTQYF.

This chain uses TRBV7-2 with TRBJ2-7; D is unresolved. CDR1 is SGHTA, CDR2 FQGNSA, per germline. The CDR3 sequence is 14 residues long. Trimming removed 1 base at V and 2 bases at J, with 9 bases between. CDR3 amino acids: CASSLVGSTYEQYF. The CDR3, as DNA: TGTGCCAGCAGCTTAGTCGGGTCAACCTACGAGCAGTACTTC.

This clone turned up a few times. Written as DNA, the CDR3 is TGTGCCAGCAGCCCATTTAGCGTTGTCACAGATACGCAGTATTTT. Translation gives CASSPFSVVTDTQYF. The chain joins TRBV7-2 to TRBJ2-3, with a weak D call TRBD2 (5 bases). Germline CDR1 reads SGHTA; CDR2 reads FQGNSA. Trimming removed 5 bases at V and 2 bases at J, with 14 bases between. The CDR3 is 15 residues long.

The chain joins TRBV10-2 to TRBJ2-1, with TRBD2 matching 11 bases. CDR1 and CDR2 (germline): WSHSY, SAAADI. The J segment lost 8 bases and the V segment lost 0 bases, leaving 9 bases of the junction unmatched. The CDR3 runs to 17 residues. CDR3 DNA: TGCGCCAGCAGTGAGTCCGCTAGCGGGGGGCCTCGCGATGAGCAGTTCTTC. Residues: CASSESASGGPRDEQFF.

Here the CDR3 reads CASSSGGAVEQYF. CDR3 nucleotide sequence: TGTGCCAGCTCTAGCGGGGGGGCAGTCGAGCAGTACTTC. The chain links TRBV9 to TRBJ2-7, with 12 nucleotides matching TRBD2. The ends lost 7 bases at V and 6 bases at J; junction bases unmatched: 5. The CDR3 covers 13 residues. CDR1 and CDR2 (germline): SGDLS, YYNGEE. Full variable domain (remainder filled in from reference TRBV9 and TRBJ2-7): DSGVTQTPKHLITATGQRVTLRCSPRSGDLSVYWYQQSLDQGLQFLIQYYNGEERAKGNILERFSAQQFPDLHSELNLSSLELGDSALYFCASSSGGAVEQYFGPGTRLTVT.

The V gene is TRBV19, the J gene TRBJ1-1; TRBD1 is a possible D gene (6 bases). V was trimmed by 4 bases and J by 4 bases, leaving 13 bases between them. Germline V lookup: CDR1 LNHDA, CDR2 SQIVND (reference sequence). The CDR3 has 14 residues. Written as DNA, the CDR3 is TGTGCCAGTAGTAACAGGGTATCGCGCACTGAAGCTTTCTTT. It codes for CASSNRVSRTEAFF.

The chain combines TRBV6-4 with TRBJ1-1; TRBD1 is a possible D gene (5 bases). Trimming took 8 bases from V and 5 from J, leaving 12 bases between them. The CDR3 sequence is 12 residues long. Germline lookup yields CDR1 MRHNA and CDR2 SNTAGT. The CDR3: CASRGEGTEAFF. In DNA form, the CDR3 reads TGTGCCAGCCGGGGGGAAGGGACTGAAGCTTTCTTT.

This sequence joins TRBV14 and TRBJ1-6; no reliable D call. Germline V gene sequence: CDR1 SGHDN, CDR2 FVKESK. V lost 3 bases and J lost 0, with 6 bases in between. The CDR3 loop spans 15 amino acids. The CDR3 DNA reads as TGTGCCAGCAGCCAGTACAACTCCTATAATTCACCCCTCCACTTT. Encoded protein: CASSQYNSYNSPLHF.

This chain connects TRBV20-1 to TRBJ1-2; D might be TRBD1 (5 bases). Per the germline V gene, CDR1 is DFQATT and CDR2 is SNEGSKA (reference sequence). V lost 6 bases and J 8 bases, leaving 10 bases between the germline ends. The CDR3 consists of 10 residues. CDR3 DNA: TGCAGTGCGACACCAGGGGGCTACACCTTC. It specifies CSATPGGYTF.

The chain uses TRBV5-1 and TRBJ2-7; TRBD1 matches 7 bases. Germline lookup yields CDR1 SGHRS and CDR2 YFSETQ. The V gene end was trimmed by 0 bases and the J gene end by 0 bases; junction bases not matched to a gene: 6. The CDR3 covers 16 residues. The CDR3 reads CASSLALTGSSYEQYF. The DNA for the CDR3 is TGCGCCAGCAGCTTGGCCCTGACAGGGAGCTCCTACGAGCAGTACTTC.

This chain links TRBV2 with TRBJ2-3; 13 bases map to TRBD2. CDR3 length equals 16 residues. Germline-derived CDR1 and CDR2 are SNHLY and FYNNEI. With 8 bases clipped from V and 6 bases from J, the junction kept 11 bases outside the gene matches. The DNA for the CDR3 is TGTGCCAGCCTACCGGGACTAGCGGGGATCAGGGATACGCAGTATTTT. This gives the protein CASLPGLAGIRDTQYF.

This chain joins TRBV29-1 and TRBJ2-5, with D tentatively TRBD1 (6 bases). Gene TRBJ2-7 matches the end of the DNA better, so the J call may be wrong. This CDR3 contains 12 residues. From germline, CDR1 is SQVTM and CDR2 ANQGSEA. CDR3 region: CSVRDTSYEQYF. CDR3 DNA sequence: TGCAGCGTCCGGGACACATCCTACGAGCAGTACTTC.

V usage is TRBV7-9 and J usage is TRBJ1-5; 7 positions match TRBD1. The CDR3 loop spans 15 amino acids. Trimming at V came to 5 bases and at J to 3 bases, leaving 7 bases not matched to a gene. Per the germline V gene, CDR1 is SEHNR and CDR2 is FQNEAQ (reference sequence). CDR3 region: CASSPHGQVNQPQHF. The CDR3 nucleotides are TGTGCCAGCAGCCCCCACGGACAGGTCAATCAGCCCCAGCATTTT.

The chain carries TRBV7-2 and TRBJ2-1, with D tentatively TRBD1 (5 bases). V dropped 1 base and J dropped 4 bases, with 8 bases sitting between them. The CDR3 extends over 14 amino acids. From germline, CDR1 is SGHTA and CDR2 FQGNSA. CDR3 DNA: TGTGCCAGCAGCTTAGAAGGGGTGTACAATGAGCAGTTCTTC. Translated: CASSLEGVYNEQFF.

The V and J genes are TRBV12-5 and TRBJ1-2, with 9 nucleotides matching TRBD1. The CDR3 is 12 residues long. J lost 8 bases, V lost 5 bases, and 3 bases had no gene match. Germline CDR1 reads LGHNT; CDR2 reads FRNRAP. The CDR3 DNA is TGTGCTAGTGGTGGACAGGGGTGGGGCTACACCTTC. This gives the protein CASGGQGWGYTF.

The chain couples TRBV6-6 to TRBJ1-1; TRBD1 agrees at 9 bases. This CDR3 contains 15 residues. Per germline, CDR1 MNHNY and CDR2 SVGAGI (reference sequence). The ends lost 5 bases at V and 8 bases at J; junction bases unmatched: 12. The CDR3 DNA sequence: TGTGCCAGCAGTACCGACAGGGGGGGTCTTTCGGAAGCTTTCTTT. Its translation is CASSTDRGGLSEAFF.